This TCR beta chain is from a study of cytomegalovirus exposure and HLA in healthy donors. Overall study findings and caveats: The HLA-A and HLA-B alleles of most subjects were reportedly predicted accurately from TCR beta sequences.

This CDR3 spans 13 amino acids. Germline V gene data show CDR1 as SEHNR and CDR2 as FQNEAQ (reference sequence). V was clipped by 5 bases and J by 7 bases, with 14 bases between them. Worth noting for this clone: What it binds is not known.

Vbeta (60) and Jbeta (13) primers were used in the PCR. Libraries were prepared by immunoSEQ multiplex PCR; TCRdb keeps only in-frame clonotypes and omits some of them. This repertoire shows 110,000 or so clones, around 86% found once; its top ten account for roughly 2.2%. The rearrangement joins TRBV7-9 to TRBJ1-1, with a tentative D call TRBD1 (5 bases). The sequence came from a woman in her thirties or forties in good health and CMV-seronegative. The sequencing input was PBMCs. In nucleotides, the CDR3 is TGTGCCAGCAGCCGTAACACCCAGGGTGAAGCTTTCTTT. Translating gives CASSRNTQGEAFF.